This T cell receptor (beta chain) came from a study of vaccination and CD4 T cells after COVID-19 (dated by TCRdb to 2022 to 2024). A note on the overall study: In the convalescent cohort there were six males and four females, among whom were two Hispanic individuals, seven Caucasians, two Asians and one multiracial person. Post-vaccine blood samples were collected a median of about 66 days after the second vaccine dose, ranging from roughly 12 to 250 days. In around 9 COVID-19 convalescent patients and a handful of infection-naive healthy vaccine recipients, researchers compared the spike-specific CD4+ TCR repertoire from before mRNA vaccination with the repertoire from after. Control cultures used a CEFX viral epitope pool as positive control, an HIV-1 Nef peptide pool as negative control, or no peptide. Overlapping spike peptide pools from SARS-CoV-2 and from the common cold coronaviruses HCoV-NL63, HCoV-OC43 and HCoV-229E were used as culture stimuli. In an earlier paper using these donors, memory CD4+ T cell crossreactivity between SARS-CoV-2 and common cold coronavirus spike proteins was assessed at the TCR clonotype level. Post-COVID blood samples were collected from convalescent patients a median of around 100 days after diagnosis, with a range of roughly 30 to 170 days. Participants received two doses of either the Pfizer-BioNTech BNT162b2 vaccine (n=8) or the Moderna mRNA-1273 vaccine (n=2). On the study overall, not on this receptor specifically: The study included relatively few convalescent patients and did not analyze early timepoints after natural infection. In convalescent patients, a median around 90% of post-vaccine SARS-CoV-2-reactive clones were detected only after vaccination, suggesting vaccine-specific priming. In convalescent patients, nearly all vaccine-specific clones (304 of 307) were found to be mono-reactive for SARS-CoV-2 spike rather than cross-reactive with common cold coronaviruses. Although the median number of SARS-CoV-2-reactive clonotypes went up from roughly 20 after infection to about 38 after vaccination, the increase was not significant.

This specimen's treatment or condition label, interpreted: roughly 11-day PBMC culture with coronavirus spike peptide pools or control peptides (ViraFEST assay). CD4+ T cells from unexposed donors were collected before the COVID-19 pandemic (2011-2018). The ViraFEST assay was used in the study, in which antigen-specific T cells were expanded with peptide pools and expanded clonotypes were subsequently identified by TCR sequencing. Each well held 2 million to 2.5 million PBMCs cultured with roughly 10 ug/ml peptide pools in IMDM containing roughly 5% human AB serum and about 10 IU/ml IL-2. On days 3 and 7, half of the culture medium was replaced with fresh IL-2-containing medium. After approximately eleven days of culture, CD4+ T cells were isolated by negative selection using the EasySep CD4+ T cell isolation kit. As cell numbers permitted, CD4+ T cells from unexposed donors were tested for reactivity to SARS-CoV-2 S and N and to four common cold coronavirus spike pools. PBMCs were separated from whole blood using Ficoll-Paque Plus gradient centrifugation and then either used fresh or cryopreserved at -140C. Culture conditions were generally each tested in triplicate wells. The leukapheresis product used for the unexposed donors was purchased from a commercial source.

Libraries were built with PCR. DNA from cultured CD4+ T cells underwent TCR sequencing with the Oncomine TCR Beta short-read assay at the Johns Hopkins FTIC core. The QIAamp micro DNA kit was used to extract genomic DNA from the cultured CD4+ T cells. Oncomine TCR Beta libraries from cultured CD4+ T cells were pooled with unique dual indexes and sequenced on an Illumina iSeq 100. From the authors' description of their analysis: Non-productive sequences were removed, and CDR3s not starting with C, not ending with F or W, or shorter than 7 amino acids were discarded. Antigen-specific clonotypes were identified with the MANAFEST web application by comparing peptide-stimulated wells with reference and other culture wells. For a clone to be called positive, the clone needed an FDR below 0.05, an odds ratio above 5, and a productive frequency above 0.1% in at least two of three replicate wells. A clonotype was classed as cross-reactive if the clonotype showed significant expansion both in SARS-CoV-2 spike wells and in at least one common cold coronavirus spike condition. Similarity between CDR3 sequences was evaluated in R version 3.6.1 using Levenshtein distances (stringdist) and unrooted phylogenetic trees (ape). TCRdb reprocessed the public reads (quality trimming at Q25 with fastp, clone calling with MiXCR) and kept in-frame beta chains. CDR3 protein duplicates are merged, each entry listing the most common genes and DNA. These V and J calls derive from TCRdb rather than the authors' analysis. Present in this sample are 10,000 or so distinct CDR3 sequences, around 37% of which were seen just once. The biggest ten clones account for 14% to 15% of the sample.

In the germline V gene (reference sequence), CDR1 corresponds to LNHNV and CDR2 to YYDKDF. The CDR3, cysteine through phenylalanine, is 14 amino acids long. CDR3 DNA only is kept here, 42 bases in frame from base 1. A note on this clonotype: The antigen it recognizes is unknown. One end of the junction varies from germline; a read error may be responsible.

The clonotype originates from a human donor in good health. The chain links TRBV15 with TRBJ1-2, with 11 junctional bases fitting TRBD1. Sequencing was carried out using CD4+ T cells from blood, cultured in vitro. CDR3 sequence: CDTSRDRGGYGYTF. The nucleotides are TGTGACACCAGCAGGGACAGGGGGGGCTATGGCTACACCTTC.